This TCR beta chain is from a study of graft-versus-host responses after intestinal transplantation. Profiling relied on immunoSEQ multiplex PCR, and the TCRdb table lists in-frame clones only, not all of them. Of 100,000 to 120,000 clones in the sample, 80% to 95% were seen once. For this clone: The antigen remains unidentified.

V lost 5 bases to trimming and J lost 7 bases; unmatched junction nucleotides: 11. The CDR3 is 14 amino acids. CDR1 is MNHNS and CDR2 is SASEGT in the germline V gene. Sequencing was performed on unstimulated CD8+ T cells sorted from spleen or lymph node cells, taken before intestinal transplant. The TCR sequence derives from a human donor who received an intestinal transplant. The chain carries TRBV6-1 and TRBJ2-7; 7 bases line up with TRBD2. CDR3 nucleotides: TGTGCCAGCAGTCCCCGGACGGGAGCGGGGGAGCAGTACTTC. This sequence encodes CASSPRTGAGEQYF.